Listed below are T cell receptor beta chains from one sample, sequenced in a study of cytomegalovirus exposure and HLA in healthy donors. This table comes from immunoSEQ multiplex PCR, and its TCRdb copy is limited to in-frame clones, with some not included. The table includes some 160,000 clones, roughly 80% detected once. The sample was PBMCs. The receptor source for this set is a man between 45 and 60 years old in good health and CMV-seropositive. CDR3s include the opening cysteine and the closing phenylalanine or tryptophan. A D gene is named only where the DNA matches it firmly. For some rows the clone size is stated as once, few or many, or as a class when expanded; others skip it.

11	NA	TRBJ1-2	TRBV14	NA	CASSRGGVVTF	TGTGCCAGCAGCCGGGGGGGGGTCGTCACCTTC
14	NA	TRBJ1-2	TRBV30	TRBD1	CAWDPGGAHYGYTF	TGTGCCTGGGACCCAGGGGGCGCGCACTATGGCTACACCTTC
15	NA	TRBJ1-5	TRBV5-5	NA	CASIWSRLFNQPQHF	TGTGCCAGCATTTGGAGCAGACTTTTTAATCAGCCCCAGCATTTT
14	NA	TRBJ2-7	TRBV9	NA	CASSERALSYEQYF	TGTGCCAGCAGCGAGAGGGCCCTGTCCTACGAGCAGTACTTC
14	once	TRBJ2-5	TRBV28	TRBD2	CASSSSGGRVPQYF	TGTGCCAGCAGTTCTAGCGGGGGGAGGGTTCCCCAGTACTTC
17	NA	TRBJ1-4	TRBV28	TRBD1	CASSVPTGGRVNEKLFF	TGTGCCAGCAGTGTTCCCACAGGGGGCAGGGTTAATGAAAAACTGTTTTTT
14	NA	TRBJ1-1	TRBV11-2	NA	CASSFGSRNTEAFF	TGTGCCAGCAGCTTCGGGTCCCGGAACACTGAAGCTTTCTTT
14	once	TRBJ2-7	TRBV19	TRBD1	CASSTGQGSYEQYF	TGTGCCAGTAGTACCGGACAGGGGTCCTACGAGCAGTACTTC
13	NA	TRBJ1-1	TRBV9	NA	CASSVGGSTEAFF	TGTGCCAGCAGCGTAGGGGGCTCCACTGAAGCTTTCTTT
13	few	TRBJ1-5	TRBV27	NA	CASSPNRDQPQHF	TGTGCCAGCAGTCCCAACAGGGATCAGCCCCAGCATTTT
14	NA	TRBJ2-2	TRBV7-2	NA	CASSLAPGTGELFF	TGTGCCAGCAGCTTAGCTCCCGGGACCGGGGAGCTGTTTTTT
17	NA	TRBJ2-5	TRBV5-1	TRBD2	CASRWGLAEYIVETQYF	TGCGCCAGCAGATGGGGACTAGCGGAATATATAGTTGAGACCCAGTACTTC
16	NA	TRBJ1-4	TRBV18	NA	CASSPGTGGTNEKLFF	TGTGCCAGCTCACCCGGGACCGGGGGGACTAATGAAAAACTGTTTTTT
18	NA	TRBJ1-4	TRBV11-2	NA	CASSLGPRFGTMTEKLFF	TGTGCCAGCAGCTTAGGACCCCGGTTCGGGACAATGACTGAAAAACTGTTTTTT
16	NA	TRBJ2-5	TRBV5-4	TRBD2	CASSSKLAGDGETQYF	TGTGCCAGCAGCTCCAAATTAGCGGGAGACGGCGAGACCCAGTACTTC
13	NA	TRBJ2-7	TRBV14	NA	CASSPRHFYEQYF	TGTGCCAGCAGCCCCCGACACTTCTACGAGCAGTACTTC
14	NA	TRBJ2-3	TRBV11-3	NA	CASTFWSHTDTQYF	TGTGCCAGCACCTTTTGGAGCCACACAGATACGCAGTATTTT
13	NA	TRBJ2-7	TRBV18	TRBD1	CASSPDRAAEQYF	TGTGCCAGCTCACCAGACAGGGCGGCCGAGCAGTACTTC
20	NA	TRBJ2-6	TRBV10-1	NA	CASSEMEVAGTGSGANVLTF	TGCGCCAGCAGTGAGATGGAAGTGGCGGGGACCGGCTCTGGGGCCAACGTCCTGACTTTC
17	NA	TRBJ2-1	TRBV29-1	TRBD2	CSVVPWTSGRERNEQFF	TGCAGCGTTGTCCCCTGGACTAGCGGGAGGGAGAGAAATGAGCAGTTCTTC
14	NA	TRBJ2-7	TRBV30	NA	CAWSDWLVASEQYF	TGTGCCTGGAGTGATTGGCTAGTAGCTTCCGAGCAGTACTTC
15	NA	TRBJ2-1	TRBV9	NA	CASAKGGNAYNEQFF	TGTGCCAGCGCTAAAGGCGGAAACGCCTACAATGAGCAGTTCTTC
14	NA	TRBJ1-1	TRBV5-1	NA	CASSFLDSNTEAFF	TGCGCCAGCAGTTTTCTGGACAGTAACACTGAAGCTTTCTTT
15	NA	TRBJ2-7	TRBV6-1	TRBD2	CASSSLAGGAYEQYF	TGTGCCAGCAGTTCCTTAGCGGGGGGGGCCTACGAGCAGTACTTC
15	NA	TRBJ1-2	TRBV21-1	NA	CASSKGDRENYGYTF	TGTGCCAGCAGCAAAGGGGACAGGGAAAACTATGGCTACACCTTC
14	NA	TRBJ1-1	TRBV18	TRBD1	CASSIAGTGYEAFF	TGTGCCAGCTCAATCGCCGGGACAGGTTACGAAGCTTTCTTT
15	NA	TRBJ1-2	TRBV4-3	TRBD1	CASSQDRQARGGYTF	TGCGCCAGCAGCCAAGATCGACAAGCCAGGGGGGGCTACACCTTC
16	once	TRBJ1-4	TRBV5-1	TRBD1	CASSLDPEGAGEKLFF	TGCGCCAGCAGCTTGGACCCCGAGGGGGCGGGTGAAAAACTGTTTTTT